A single sample gave rise to the 27 T cell receptor beta chains below, sequenced in a study of CD8 T cells in Susac syndrome. It was with random hexamers that about 0.45 to 1 ug RNA was reverse transcribed. TCRdb ran MiXCR on the immunoSEQ multiplex PCR reads and lists one entry per CDR3 protein. The sample holds approximately 200,000 distinct CDR3 sequences, 95% seen once. Sequenced sample: CD4+ T cells from PBMCs. These receptors came from a human donor with multiple sclerosis.

J is TRBJ1-4 and V is TRBV30, with D unclear. CDR3 size: 13 residues. Trimming removed 2 bases from V and 4 bases from J, with 8 bases in between. The germline CDR1 and CDR2 sequences are GTSNPN and SVGIG (reference sequence). The CDR3 nucleotides read TGTGCCTGGAGTATAGCCCTTAATGAAAAACTGTTTTTT. The encoded protein is CAWSIALNEKLFF.

The rearrangement links TRBV5-4 to TRBJ1-1; D not certain. Germline V gene lookup returns CDR1 SGHNT and CDR2 YYREEE (reference sequence). The V and J ends lost 3 bases and 2 bases respectively, with 11 bases between them. The CDR3 has 14 amino acids. The CDR3 DNA reads as TGTGCCAGCAGCTCCGAGGCGGGTAACACTGAAGCTTTCTTT. Protein: CASSSEAGNTEAFF.

The V and J genes are TRBV12-3 or TRBV12-4 and TRBJ2-7, with 9 bases fitting TRBD1. J was trimmed by 3 bases and V by 6 bases; bases with no gene match: 3. This CDR3 spans 13 amino acids. The CDR3 coding sequence is TGTGCCAGCAGCCGGGACAGGGTCTACGAGCAGTACTTC. It specifies CASSRDRVYEQYF.

The chain is built from TRBV4-2 and TRBJ2-3; 12 bases align to TRBD1. There are 17 residues in the CDR3. CDR1 LGHNA and CDR2 YNFKEQ come from the germline V gene. The J segment lost 5 bases and the V segment lost 3 bases, leaving 9 bases of the junction unmatched. The chain's CDR3 is CASSHQTGTGGLDTQYF. The CDR3 DNA reads TGTGCCAGCAGCCACCAAACCGGGACAGGGGGCCTAGATACGCAGTATTTT.

The chain uses TRBV20-1 and TRBJ2-4, with D maybe TRBD2 (5 bases). This CDR3 contains 13 residues. V dropped 3 bases and J dropped 1 base, with 7 bases sitting between them. Germline V gene lookup returns CDR1 DFQATT and CDR2 SNEGSKA (reference sequence). In nucleotides, the CDR3 is TGCAGTGCTAGGAGGGATGCCAAAAACATTCAGTACTTC. It translates to CSARRDAKNIQYF.

The chain has TRBV15 and TRBJ1-6; perhaps TRBD1 as D (5 bases). The V gene lost 0 bases and the J gene lost 10 bases, with 13 bases spanning the gap. CDR1 and CDR2 (germline): LNHNV, YYDKDF (reference sequence). The CDR3 sequence is 15 residues long. Here the CDR3 reads CATSRDSQGQSPLHF. CDR3 DNA sequence: TGTGCCACCAGCAGAGATTCTCAGGGTCAATCACCCCTCCACTTT.

The rearrangement links TRBV29-1 to TRBJ2-1; maybe TRBD1 (6 bases). The CDR3 contains 16 residues. Trimming left V 0 bases short and J 4 bases short, with 16 bases between. Germline assignment: CDR1 SQVTM and CDR2 ANQGSEA. The CDR3 DNA follows: TGCAGCGTTGAAGATCGGAGCAGGGGATTATACAATGAGCAGTTCTTC. Translating it yields CSVEDRSRGLYNEQFF.

The rearrangement joins TRBV25-1 to TRBJ1-1; 8 nucleotides match TRBD1. The CDR3 is 13 amino acids. Germline V gives CDR1 MGHDK, CDR2 SYGVNS. Trimming removed 6 bases from V and 1 base from J; junction bases left unmatched: 1. The DNA of the CDR3 is TGTGCCAGCAGGGGACAGGCGAACACTGAAGCTTTCTTT. It yields the protein CASRGQANTEAFF.

This chain links TRBV20-1 with TRBJ2-5; D is possibly TRBD1 (5 bases). The CDR3 covers 14 residues. Germline V gene data show CDR1 as DFQATT and CDR2 as SNEGSKA (reference sequence). V lost 0 bases and J lost 2, with 10 bases in between. The CDR3 loop reads CSAREAGNQETQYF. CDR3 nucleotides: TGCAGTGCTAGAGAGGCAGGGAATCAAGAGACCCAGTACTTC.

This chain joins TRBV20-1 and TRBJ2-7; 13 bases line up with TRBD2. This CDR3 spans 15 amino acids. V was pared by 4 bases and J by 2 bases, with 5 bases of the junction left unmatched. Germline CDR1 and CDR2: DFQATT and SNEGSKA (reference sequence). The CDR3 nucleotides read TGCAGTGCTACCCCCACTAGCGGGGGGGCCTACGAGCAGTACTTC. Amino acids: CSATPTSGGAYEQYF.

The chain couples TRBV9 to TRBJ1-5; D unclear. CDR1 SGDLS and CDR2 YYNGEE come from the germline V gene. CDR3 length: 13 amino acids. V was pared by 0 bases and J by 5 bases, with 6 bases between. The CDR3 DNA reads as TGTGCCAGCAGCGTAGCTGAGGATCAGCCCCAGCATTTT. Amino acid sequence: CASSVAEDQPQHF.

The rearrangement uses TRBV4-2 and TRBJ2-5; 9 bases are shared with TRBD1. With 2 bases clipped from V and 3 bases from J, the junction kept 4 bases outside the gene matches. The CDR3 spans 15 residues. The germline V gene has CDR1 LGHNA and CDR2 YNFKEQ. The CDR3 DNA is TGTGCCAGCAGCCAATGGTGGGACAGGGAAGAGACCCAGTACTTC. This gives the protein CASSQWWDREETQYF.

The chain links TRBV5-4 to TRBJ1-2; D is ambiguous. Deletions cut 0 bases from V and 8 bases from J, with 17 bases between. The CDR3 totals 15 residues. Germline V lookup: CDR1 SGHNT, CDR2 YYREEE (reference sequence). As DNA, the CDR3 is TGTGCCAGCAGCTTGGCCAAGGCGGTCCTTACGGGCTACACCTTC. It specifies CASSLAKAVLTGYTF.

V is TRBV5-1 and J is TRBJ2-1, with 13 positions matching TRBD2. The CDR3 consists of 14 residues. V trimming: 5 bases; J trimming: 7 bases; junction bases outside the gene matches: 3. Germline assignment: CDR1 SGHRS and CDR2 YFSETQ. CDR3 loop: CASRQGLAGNEQFF. CDR3 DNA sequence: TGCGCCAGCAGGCAGGGACTAGCGGGGAATGAGCAGTTCTTC.

The chain is built from TRBV12-3 or TRBV12-4 and TRBJ1-1; 8 nucleotides agree with TRBD1. Trimming at V came to 3 bases and at J to 2 bases, leaving 14 bases not matched to a gene. This CDR3 has 18 amino acids. The CDR3 here is CASSFQPGTGARNTEAFF. CDR3 DNA sequence: TGTGCCAGCAGTTTCCAACCCGGGACAGGAGCACGTAACACTGAAGCTTTCTTT.

The rearrangement links TRBV9 to TRBJ2-6; either TRBD1 or TRBD2 may supply D (5 bases each). CDR3 size: 18 residues. CDR1 and CDR2 from the germline V gene are SGDLS and YYNGEE. V gave up 3 bases and J gave up 2 bases, with 18 bases separating them. The CDR3 spells CASSARQLPRAGANVLTF. The CDR3 DNA is TGTGCCAGCAGCGCAAGACAGCTTCCGAGGGCTGGGGCCAACGTCCTGACTTTC. The complete variable domain, with remaining parts taken from reference TRBV9 and TRBJ2-6, reads DSGVTQTPKHLITATGQRVTLRCSPRSGDLSVYWYQQSLDQGLQFLIQYYNGEERAKGNILERFSAQQFPDLHSELNLSSLELGDSALYFCASSARQLPRAGANVLTFGAGSRLTVL.

The chain is built from TRBV30 and TRBJ1-6; no firm D call. Germline assignment: CDR1 GTSNPN and CDR2 SVGIG (reference sequence). The CDR3 is 12 residues long. V was cut by 3 bases and J by 6 bases, with 6 bases left in between. The CDR3 loop reads CAWSYSNSPLHF. CDR3 sequence (DNA): TGTGCCTGGAGCTACTCTAATTCACCCCTCCACTTT.

The chain recombines TRBV28 with TRBJ2-2; D unclear. This CDR3 region has 13 residues. Germline V gene data show CDR1 as MDHEN and CDR2 as SYDVKM. Trimming pared 7 bases from V and 4 bases from J, leaving 10 bases between. The CDR3 protein is CASTGVPTGELFF. The CDR3, as DNA: TGTGCCAGCACTGGGGTACCCACCGGGGAGCTGTTTTTT. The full variable domain, completed using reference TRBV28 and TRBJ2-2, is DVKVTQSSRYLVKRTGEKVFLECVQDMDHENMFWYRQDPGLGLRLIYFSYDVKMKEKGDIPEGYSVSREKKERFSLILESASTNQTSMYLCASTGVPTGELFFGEGSRLTVL.

The chain has TRBV20-1 and TRBJ2-7; D not resolved. Trimming left V 3 bases short and J 3 bases short, with 15 bases between. In germline, CDR1 is DFQATT, CDR2 SNEGSKA (reference sequence). CDR3 length: 14 residues. The CDR3 coding sequence is TGCAGTGCTAGCCTCCGGCCTCCGAACTACGAGCAGTACGTC. Its protein product is CSASLRPPNYEQYV.

The gene calls are TRBV6-5 and TRBJ2-1; D remains ambiguous. Trimming removed 2 bases at V and 3 bases at J, with 17 bases between. CDR1 MNHEY and CDR2 SVGAGI come from the germline V gene. The CDR3 has 17 residues. The CDR3 DNA is TGTGCCAGCAGTTACGGCCCTTCTCTTACGGTCTACAATGAGCAGTTCTTC. It codes for CASSYGPSLTVYNEQFF.

This chain links TRBV29-1 with TRBJ2-1; 10 nucleotides line up with TRBD1. The CDR3 covers 15 residues. Trimming removed 5 bases from V and 7 bases from J; junction bases left unmatched: 11. Germline V lookup: CDR1 SQVTM, CDR2 ANQGSEA. DNA of the CDR3: TGCAGCGTTCTAGGAGACAGGGGGCGCTTAAATGAGCAGTTCTTC. It yields the protein CSVLGDRGRLNEQFF.

Note on this clonotype: At one of its ends the junction is not consistent with the germline gene, which may arise from a read error. The chain employs TRBV30 and TRBJ1-2, with D possibly TRBD1 on 6 matching bases. The CDR3 has 12 residues. From germline, CDR1 is GTSNPN and CDR2 SVGIG (reference sequence). CDR3 DNA sequence: TGTGCCTGGAGTGGGTCGGGGGCAGGAATTGGCTTC. Its translation: CAWSGSGAGIGF. Filled out from reference TRBV30 and TRBJ1-2, the complete variable domain reads SQTIHQWPATLVQPVGSPLSLECTVEGTSNPNLYWYRQAAGRGLQLLFYSVGIGQISSEVPQNLSASRPQDRQFILSSKKLLLSDSGFYLCAWSGSGAGIGFGSGTRLTVV.

The chain combines TRBV20-1 with TRBJ1-1; 9 bases match TRBD1. CDR3 length: 10 residues. Germline values: CDR1 DFQATT, CDR2 SNEGSKA (reference sequence). V was clipped by 6 bases and J by 11 bases; unmatched bases: 4. The CDR3 loop reads CSASGTGAFF. DNA of the CDR3: TGCAGTGCGTCCGGGACAGGGGCTTTCTTT.

J is TRBJ2-5 and V is TRBV20-1; 12 positions agree with TRBD2. Germline CDR1 and CDR2: DFQATT and SNEGSKA (reference sequence). V was pared by 6 bases and J by 5 bases, with 7 bases of the junction left unmatched. This CDR3 is 14 amino acids long. CDR3 bases: TGCAGTGCCACAACTAGCGGGGGGTTGGAGACCCAGTACTTC. It yields the protein CSATTSGGLETQYF.

The chain couples TRBV4-2 to TRBJ2-7; 8 nucleotides agree with TRBD2. With 0 bases clipped from V and 2 bases from J, the junction kept 6 bases outside the gene matches. CDR3 length: 16 amino acids. Germline V CDR1 and CDR2: LGHNA, YNFKEQ. DNA for the CDR3: TGTGCCAGCAGCCAAGACCCCGGGGGGGGCGCCTACGAGCAGTACGTC. Translating gives CASSQDPGGGAYEQYV.

V usage is TRBV24-1 and J usage is TRBJ2-5, with a possible D match to TRBD2 (6 bases). Trimming shortened V by 3 bases and J by 3 bases, and 13 bases separated the two germline ends. Per germline, CDR1 KGHDR and CDR2 SFDVKD. The CDR3 has 15 amino acids. The CDR3 protein is CATSDASRGEETQYF. CDR3 nucleotide sequence: TGTGCCACCAGTGATGCCTCGCGGGGAGAAGAGACCCAGTACTTC.

This chain uses TRBV3-1 with TRBJ1-2; TRBD1 might be the D (5 bases). V was trimmed by 5 bases and J by 5 bases, leaving 9 bases between them. CDR3 length: 12 residues. CDR1 is LGHDT and CDR2 is YNNKEL in the germline V gene (reference sequence). The CDR3 protein is CASSGALYGYTF. The CDR3 coding sequence is TGTGCCAGCAGCGGGGCCCTTTATGGCTACACCTTC. The whole variable domain, filled in from reference TRBV3-1 and TRBJ1-2, reads DTAVSQTPKYLVTQMGNDKSIKCEQNLGHDTMYWYKQDSKKFLKIMFSYNNKELIINETVPNRFSPKSPDKAHLNLHINSLELGDSAVYFCASSGALYGYTFGSGTRLTVV.